This T cell receptor beta chain was documented in a study of blood T cell repertoires in COVID-19. About the research overall: From the United States, Italy and Spain came samples of acute and convalescent COVID-19. Nucleic acid was either cDNA or gDNA, and it came from T cells, B-cell-depleted T cells, or PBMCs.

The germline V gene has CDR1 MNHEY and CDR2 SVGEGT. The CDR3 runs to 19 residues. The J segment lost 0 bases and the V segment lost 0 bases, leaving 6 bases of the junction unmatched. Original analysis: From reference gene primer amplification, estimates of nucleated cell counts were derived. TCRdb's table, derived via immunoSEQ multiplex PCR, lists solely in-frame clones and lacks some. V, J and clone size are those of that table, while D and trimming were read from the DNA. The data show about 100,000 clones, approximately 86% seen once. This clone occurred once. The chain couples TRBV6-2 or TRBV6-3 to TRBJ2-3; 13 bases agree with TRBD2. This TCR was sampled from a man aged 80 or over with active or convalescent COVID-19. Sequenced input: peripheral blood. This CDR3 reads CASSYSRGLAGASTDTQYF. The DNA for the CDR3 is TGTGCCAGCAGTTACTCGCGTGGACTAGCGGGAGCAAGCACAGATACGCAGTATTTT.